A single sample gave rise to the 12 T cell receptor beta chains below, sequenced in a study of blood T cell repertoires in COVID-19. The method was immunoSEQ multiplex PCR; TCRdb's version includes in-frame clones alone and lacks a portion of them. The table includes 95,000 to 150,000 clones, roughly four fifths detected once. The sequenced material came from peripheral blood. The receptor set was obtained from a human donor in a cohort sampled during active COVID-19.

This clone was seen a single time. The J gene is TRBJ1-1, the V gene TRBV5-6; no clear D gene. Germline CDR1 SGHDT, CDR2 YYEEEE. The CDR3 consists of 14 residues. V lost 2 bases and J 0 bases, leaving 8 bases between the germline ends. Written as DNA, the CDR3 is TGTGCCAGCAGCTTCCCGAGCATGAACACTGAAGCTTTCTTT. This encodes CASSFPSMNTEAFF.

This clone has only one observation. The chain uses TRBV12-3 or TRBV12-4 and TRBJ2-7; D perhaps matches TRBD1 (6 bases). The V end lost 4 bases, the J end lost 5 bases, and 9 bases lay between the germline ends. The CDR3 extends over 12 amino acids. CDR3 region: CASSSTGNEQYF. CDR3 in DNA: TGTGCCAGCAGTTCTACAGGGAACGAGCAGTACTTC.

The chain carries TRBV12-5 and TRBJ2-7; TRBD1 matches 7 bases. The V gene end was trimmed by 1 base and the J gene end by 7 bases; junction bases not matched to a gene: 10. CDR1 LGHNT and CDR2 FRNRAP come from the germline V gene. The CDR3 is 15 residues long. The CDR3 loop is CASGLAMTGNLEQYF. CDR3 DNA: TGTGCTAGTGGTTTGGCTATGACAGGGAACTTGGAGCAGTACTTC.

This chain joins TRBV6-2 or TRBV6-3 and TRBJ2-5, with TRBD2 matching over 8 bases. The junction had 7 bases not matched to a gene; V was cut back by 2 bases and J by 5 bases. The CDR3 consists of 15 residues. Germline V lookup: CDR1 MNHEY, CDR2 SVGEGT. The CDR3 region is CASSYGGLAQETQYF. In DNA form, the CDR3 reads TGTGCCAGCAGTTACGGTGGACTAGCCCAGGAGACCCAGTACTTC.

V gene TRBV2 combines with J gene TRBJ2-1; TRBD2 matches at 8 bases. In germline, CDR1 is SNHLY, CDR2 FYNNEI. Trimming removed 4 bases from V and 4 bases from J; junction bases left unmatched: 12. CDR3 length equals 17 residues. CDR3: CASSVVRVAGKYNEQFF. In nucleotides, the CDR3 is TGTGCCAGCAGTGTAGTGCGGGTAGCGGGAAAGTACAATGAGCAGTTCTTC.

J is TRBJ1-5 and V is TRBV5-6; D is perhaps TRBD1 (6 bases). V dropped 0 bases and J dropped 1 base, with 8 bases sitting between them. This CDR3 comprises 15 residues. The germline gives CDR1 SGHDT, CDR2 YYEEEE. CDR3 DNA: TGTGCCAGCAGCTTGGGGCAGGGGAGCAATCAGCCCCAGCATTTT. It yields the protein CASSLGQGSNQPQHF.

V usage is TRBV19 and J usage is TRBJ2-3; TRBD2 aligns across 7 bases. The V and J ends lost 6 bases and 4 bases, in that order; junction bases with no gene match: 4. CDR1 is LNHDA and CDR2 is SQIVND in the germline V gene (reference sequence). CDR3 length equals 13 residues. CDR3: CASSGEGPDTQYF. For the CDR3, the DNA is TGTGCCAGTAGCGGGGAGGGCCCAGATACGCAGTATTTT.

J is TRBJ2-5 and V is TRBV6-5; a weak D match, TRBD2 (5 bases). This CDR3 contains 15 residues. Germline values: CDR1 MNHEY, CDR2 SVGAGI. V was pared by 6 bases and J by 2 bases, with 16 bases between. CDR3 in amino acids: CASRPPGIAQETQYF. In DNA form, the CDR3 reads TGTGCCAGCAGGCCCCCGGGGATCGCGCAAGAGACCCAGTACTTC.

This clone has just a few counts. V gene TRBV5-1 combines with J gene TRBJ2-7; D unresolved. The CDR3 loop spans 11 amino acids. With 1 base removed from V and 6 bases from J, the gap between germline ends came to 5 bases. Germline V gives CDR1 SGHRS, CDR2 YFSETQ. CDR3: CASSLFSEQYF. DNA for the CDR3: TGCGCCAGCAGCTTGTTCTCCGAGCAGTACTTC.

A note on this clone: One end of the junction fails to match germline, which may point to a read error. The chain has TRBV12-3 or TRBV12-4 and TRBJ1-5; 8 nucleotides align to TRBD1. This CDR3 has 13 amino acids. Here the CDR3 DNA reads TGTGTCAGCAGGGGACAGGCTAATCAGCCCCAGCATTTT. Encoded protein: CVSRGQANQPQHF.

Here the CDR3 reads CASSYSAGQYGYTF. The CDR3 DNA reads as TGTGCCAGCAGTTACTCGGCAGGCCAGTATGGCTACACCTTC. The gene calls are TRBV6-6 and TRBJ1-2; D is uncertain. The CDR3 is made up of 14 amino acids. From germline, CDR1 is MNHNY and CDR2 SVGAGI (reference sequence). Trimming removed 0 bases from V and 5 bases from J, with 10 bases in between.

This clone was seen only a few times. This chain joins TRBV10-3 and TRBJ2-5, with 8 positions matching TRBD1. Germline V gene sequence: CDR1 ENHRY, CDR2 SYGVKD. The CDR3 runs 15 residues. The trim removed 5 bases at V and 5 bases at J, leaving 10 bases unmatched. The CDR3 coding sequence is TGTGCCATCAGTCGAAAACAGGGGGTCTTCGAGACCCAGTACTTC. This encodes CAISRKQGVFETQYF.